This T cell receptor beta chain was sequenced in a study of CD8+ T cells in alopecia areata. Overall study findings and caveats: In scalp and blood, many expanded lesional clones persisted during tofacitinib.

Treatment noted: oral pan-JAK inhibitor, 5-10 mg twice daily. Samples from alopecia areata patients were lesional scalp punch biopsies and peripheral blood. A remark on this clone: The antigen remains undetermined.

Trimming left V 3 bases short and J 4 bases short, with 4 bases between. This CDR3 has 13 residues. Germline values: CDR1 SGHTA, CDR2 FQGTGA. The authors extracted RNA and reverse transcribed it into cDNA as the sequencing template. The data were produced by immunoSEQ multiplex PCR, yet TCRdb's version contains in-frame clones alone and is incomplete. The data contain roughly 180,000 clones, 60% of them singletons. This TCR derives from a human donor with alopecia areata. The sequences come from CD4+ T cells sorted from blood, collected at week 4, from a patient treated with tofacitinib. The V call is TRBV7-3, the J call TRBJ2-6, with no clear D. The CDR3 reads CASSFFGANVLTF. CDR3 coding DNA: TGTGCCAGCAGCTTCTTCGGGGCCAACGTCCTGACTTTC.